This entry lists 30 T cell receptor beta chains sequenced from one sample in a study of blood T cell repertoires in COVID-19. Clones were sequenced by immunoSEQ multiplex PCR, and TCRdb holds only the in-frame ones, with some missing. The sample yields tens of thousands of clones, 83% seen once. Sequenced material: peripheral blood. These receptor sequences come from a man aged 25 to 40 with COVID-19, enrolled during active disease.

This clone is medium-sized by share. The CDR3 region is CASSYSERDEQYF. CDR3 sequence (DNA): TGTGCCAGCAGTTACTCGGAGAGGGACGAGCAGTACTTC. The chain has TRBV6-2 or TRBV6-3 and TRBJ2-7; D possibly corresponds to TRBD2 (5 bases). The CDR3 runs to 13 residues. Trimming took 0 bases from V and 5 from J, leaving 8 bases between them. Germline CDR1 and CDR2: MNHEY and SVGEGT.

The chain has TRBV24-1 and TRBJ2-1; 7 positions agree with TRBD2. Germline V lookup: CDR1 KGHDR, CDR2 SFDVKD. There are 12 residues in the CDR3. The J segment lost 4 bases and the V segment lost 9 bases, leaving 2 bases of the junction unmatched. The CDR3 DNA sequence: TGTGCCACCGGGGAGGGGTACAATGAGCAGTTCTTC. This translates into CATGEGYNEQFF.

The chain employs TRBV6-6 and TRBJ1-3; D is perhaps TRBD1 (5 bases). Germline CDR1 and CDR2: MNHNY and SVGAGI (reference sequence). The CDR3 is made up of 13 amino acids. V was pared by 7 bases and J by 8 bases, with 15 bases between. The CDR3 DNA sequence: TGTGCCAGCACCTCATCGGGGGGTGACACCATATATTTT. It specifies CASTSSGGDTIYF.

V usage is TRBV9 and J usage is TRBJ2-7; 10 bases are shared with TRBD1. Germline trimming cut 4 bases from V and 5 bases from J; bases unmatched to any gene: 9. The germline CDR1 and CDR2 sequences are SGDLS and YYNGEE. The CDR3 consists of 15 residues. The CDR3 here is CASSTTPGQGNEQYF. The CDR3 nucleotides are TGTGCCAGCAGCACAACTCCGGGACAGGGGAACGAGCAGTACTTC.

This clone was observed a single time. The chain joins TRBV20-1 to TRBJ2-1; weak D call: TRBD1 (5 bases). Germline CDR1 and CDR2: DFQATT and SNEGSKA (reference sequence). Trimming removed 0 bases at V and 14 bases at J, with 11 bases between. The length of the CDR3 is 11 residues. In DNA, the CDR3 is TGCAGTGCTAGAGAGTCAGGGCTCAAGTTCTTC. Translation: CSARESGLKFF.

This chain uses TRBV5-5 with TRBJ1-2; TRBD1 matches 7 bases. The germline V gene encodes CDR1 SGHKS and CDR2 YYEKEE (reference sequence). The CDR3 spans 16 residues. Unmatched junction bases numbered 8, after V lost 2 bases and J lost 1 base. The CDR3 reads CASSFSGDSVNYGYTF. The CDR3 DNA reads TGTGCCAGCAGCTTCTCCGGGGACAGCGTTAACTATGGCTACACCTTC.

The CDR3 region is CASSLSRVNTEAFF. CDR3 nucleotides: TGTGCCAGCAGTTTATCGCGTGTGAACACTGAAGCTTTCTTT. The chain combines TRBV27 with TRBJ1-1; D is unresolved. The CDR3 covers 14 residues. Germline loops: CDR1 MNHEY, CDR2 SMNVEV (reference sequence). Trimming shortened V by 0 bases and J by 0 bases, and 5 bases separated the two germline ends.

The V and J genes are TRBV6-1 and TRBJ2-2; D is uncertain. The ends were cut back, 2 bases at V and 8 bases at J, with 12 bases in the middle. Germline values: CDR1 MNHNS, CDR2 SASEGT. The CDR3 runs 14 residues. CDR3 region: CASSETYYAGELFF. In nucleotides, the CDR3 is TGTGCCAGCAGTGAAACGTATTATGCGGGGGAGCTGTTTTTT.

This sequence joins TRBV28 and TRBJ1-1; 7 bases match TRBD1. This CDR3 spans 15 amino acids. With V trimmed by 6 bases and J by 4 bases, 11 bases remained unmatched. Per germline, CDR1 MDHEN and CDR2 SYDVKM. The CDR3 sequence is CASSPTGSGGTEAFF. The CDR3 DNA follows: TGTGCCAGCAGCCCGACAGGGTCTGGGGGCACTGAAGCTTTCTTT.

CDR3 region: CSVPTSGSSDTQYF. In DNA, the CDR3 is TGCAGCGTTCCGACTAGCGGGAGTTCAGATACGCAGTATTTT. This sequence joins TRBV29-1 and TRBJ2-3, with 12 bases lining up with TRBD2. V gave up 5 bases and J gave up 4 bases; unmatched junction bases: 4. Germline V gives CDR1 SQVTM, CDR2 ANQGSEA. The CDR3 is 14 residues long.

The CDR3 region is CASSPLLEGNTIYF. CDR3 DNA sequence: TGTGCCAGCAGCCCACTTTTAGAGGGAAACACCATATATTTT. This chain links TRBV6-5 with TRBJ1-3; D remains ambiguous. The V gene lost 6 bases and the J gene lost 4 bases, with 13 bases spanning the gap. From germline, CDR1 is MNHEY and CDR2 SVGAGI. The CDR3 is 14 residues long.

The gene calls are TRBV7-2 and TRBJ1-2; D unresolved. V was pared by 1 base and J by 8 bases, with 14 bases between. The CDR3 contains 14 residues. Germline V CDR1 and CDR2: SGHTA, FQGNSA. CDR3 in amino acids: CASSLDSRSGGYTF. The DNA of the CDR3 is TGTGCCAGCAGCTTAGACAGTCGATCTGGGGGCTACACCTTC.

J is TRBJ1-1 and V is TRBV7-9; 7 bases match TRBD1. The CDR3 runs to 15 residues. Germline loops: CDR1 SEHNR, CDR2 FQNEAQ (reference sequence). The V gene end was trimmed by 3 bases and the J gene end by 5 bases; junction bases not matched to a gene: 9. In DNA, the CDR3 is TGTGCCAGCAGCTTGGCGCTGACAGGGCAAACTGAAGCTTTCTTT. This translates into CASSLALTGQTEAFF. The whole variable domain, filled in from reference TRBV7-9 and TRBJ1-1, reads DTGVSQNPRHKITKRGQNVTFRCDPISEHNRLYWYRQTLGQGPEFLTYFQNEAQLEKSRLLSDRFSAERPKGSFSTLEIQRTEQGDSAMYLCASSLALTGQTEAFFGQGTRLTVV.

The chain uses TRBV7-8 and TRBJ1-3, with TRBD1 matching 7 bases. Per germline, CDR1 SGHVS and CDR2 FQNEAQ. V lost 1 base and J lost 0; bases outside the gene matches: 3. The CDR3 is 16 amino acids. The CDR3 is CASSLGRTGSGNTIYF. DNA of the CDR3: TGTGCCAGCAGCTTAGGAAGGACAGGCTCTGGAAACACCATATATTTT. The full variable domain, its missing parts supplied by reference TRBV7-8 and TRBJ1-3, is GAGVSQSPRYKVAKRGQDVALRCDPISGHVSLFWYQQALGQGPEFLTYFQNEAQLDKSGLPSDRFFAERPEGSVSTLKIQRTQQEDSAVYLCASSLGRTGSGNTIYFGEGSWLTVV.

The chain joins TRBV19 to TRBJ2-7; 7 bases fit TRBD2. CDR1 LNHDA and CDR2 SQIVND come from the germline V gene (reference sequence). V shed 3 bases and J 4 bases; nucleotides not matched to a gene: 15. The CDR3 consists of 17 residues. CDR3 sequence: CASSIRRGDAELYEQYF. Written as DNA, the CDR3 is TGTGCCAGTAGTATCCGCCGGGGGGACGCGGAATTATACGAGCAGTACTTC.

V is TRBV7-2 and J is TRBJ2-3; 11 nucleotides match TRBD2. CDR1 and CDR2 from the germline V gene are SGHTA and FQGNSA. V was pared by 3 bases and J by 8 bases, with 7 bases of the junction left unmatched. The length of the CDR3 is 15 residues. CDR3 in DNA: TGTGCCAGCAGCTTGGTAGCGGGAGGGCAGGGTACGCAGTATTTT. Its translation: CASSLVAGGQGTQYF.

The DNA for the CDR3 is TGTGCCAGCAGTCGACACCACTATGGCTACACCTTC. It yields the protein CASSRHHYGYTF. The rearrangement links TRBV6-2 or TRBV6-3 to TRBJ1-2; D is uncertain. Germline CDR1 MNHEY, CDR2 SVGEGT. V was cut by 5 bases and J by 3 bases, with 7 bases left in between. The CDR3 consists of 12 residues.

The rearrangement joins TRBV9 to TRBJ2-7; 8 bases agree with TRBD2. Germline CDR1 and CDR2: SGDLS and YYNGEE. Trimming at V came to 2 bases and at J to 5 bases, leaving 9 bases not matched to a gene. CDR3 length equals 15 residues. As DNA, the CDR3 is TGTGCCAGCAGCGTGTCAGGACTAGCTCGCGACGAGCAGTACTTC. As protein: CASSVSGLARDEQYF.

This chain joins TRBV9 and TRBJ1-1; D is possibly TRBD1 (5 bases). The germline gives CDR1 SGDLS, CDR2 YYNGEE. V lost 0 bases to trimming and J lost 3 bases, with 6 bases between them. This CDR3 contains 13 residues. The CDR3 coding sequence is TGTGCCAGCAGCGTAGAAGGGGACACTGAAGCTTTCTTT. It specifies CASSVEGDTEAFF. The entire variable domain, with the rest obtained from reference TRBV9 and TRBJ1-1, is as follows: DSGVTQTPKHLITATGQRVTLRCSPRSGDLSVYWYQQSLDQGLQFLIQYYNGEERAKGNILERFSAQQFPDLHSELNLSSLELGDSALYFCASSVEGDTEAFFGQGTRLTVV.

The chain uses TRBV2 and TRBJ2-3; possible D gene TRBD2, 5 bases. Trimming removed 6 bases at V and 2 bases at J, with 12 bases between. The CDR3 has 14 amino acids. CDR1 and CDR2 from the germline V gene are SNHLY and FYNNEI. The DNA of the CDR3 is TGTGCCAGCAGGCCGAGGCTAGCCACAGATACGCAGTATTTT. As protein: CASRPRLATDTQYF.

The chain joins TRBV28 to TRBJ2-7; TRBD1 matches at 9 bases. This CDR3 spans 15 amino acids. The germline gives CDR1 MDHEN, CDR2 SYDVKM. V shed 5 bases, J shed 6 bases, and the junction held 11 bases outside the gene matches. The CDR3 loop is CASSPPGTGISEQYF. CDR3 DNA: TGTGCCAGCAGTCCCCCCGGGACAGGGATAAGCGAGCAGTACTTC.

The chain uses TRBV5-1 and TRBJ2-7, with TRBD2 identical over 9 bases. The CDR3 is 15 amino acids. Germline loops: CDR1 SGHRS, CDR2 YFSETQ. J was trimmed by 2 bases and V by 2 bases; bases with no gene match: 5. The CDR3 spells CASSFTSGHTYEQYF. CDR3 nucleotides: TGCGCCAGCAGCTTTACTAGCGGGCACACCTACGAGCAGTACTTC.

The genes are TRBV27 and TRBJ2-7; TRBD1 agrees at 10 bases. J lost 2 bases, V lost 5 bases, and 12 bases had no gene match. CDR1 and CDR2 from the germline V gene are MNHEY and SMNVEV (reference sequence). The CDR3 runs 17 residues. The CDR3: CASSGTGVFGGPYEQYF. For the CDR3, the DNA is TGTGCCAGCAGTGGGACAGGGGTTTTCGGGGGCCCCTACGAGCAGTACTTC.

This clone was counted between two and nine times. This chain connects TRBV9 to TRBJ1-5; 7 bases fit TRBD1. CDR3 size: 14 residues. Germline CDR1 reads SGDLS; CDR2 reads YYNGEE. J lost 8 bases, V lost 0 bases, and 5 bases had no gene match. In DNA form, the CDR3 reads TGTGCCAGCAGCGTAGGACAGGGAAGCAAGCCCCAGCATTTT. Translation gives CASSVGQGSKPQHF. The variable domain in full, completed from reference TRBV9 and TRBJ1-5, reads DSGVTQTPKHLITATGQRVTLRCSPRSGDLSVYWYQQSLDQGLQFLIQYYNGEERAKGNILERFSAQQFPDLHSELNLSSLELGDSALYFCASSVGQGSKPQHFGDGTRLSIL.

This chain connects TRBV6-1 to TRBJ1-6, with a weak D call TRBD1 (6 bases). The germline V and J ends were trimmed by 0 bases and 9 bases, with 9 bases remaining between them. The CDR3 covers 14 residues. CDR1 is MNHNS and CDR2 is SASEGT in the germline V gene. CDR3 in DNA: TGTGCCAGCAGTGAAGCTTTAGGGGGTTCACCCCTCCACTTT. This translates into CASSEALGGSPLHF.

This sequence joins TRBV19 and TRBJ1-1, with TRBD1 as a possible D gene (5 bases). This CDR3 has 14 amino acids. Germline CDR1 is LNHDA and CDR2 is SQIVND (reference sequence). The V gene lost 1 base and the J gene lost 5 bases, with 11 bases spanning the gap. Written as DNA, the CDR3 is TGTGCCAGTAGTATAGGGGGCGCGGGAACTGAAGCTTTCTTT. Translation gives CASSIGGAGTEAFF.

This clone was detected only a few times. This chain links TRBV6-6 with TRBJ1-3; D call uncertain. The V gene's germline CDR1 is MNHNY and CDR2 SVGAGI (reference sequence). V was pared by 7 bases and J by 7 bases, with 5 bases between. This CDR3 spans 10 amino acids. CDR3 region: CASMRNTIYF. CDR3 DNA: TGTGCCAGCATGAGGAACACCATATATTTT.

For the CDR3, the DNA is TGCGCCAGCAGCTTGCGGACAGGGACCTACGAGCAGTACTTC. It yields the protein CASSLRTGTYEQYF. The chain carries TRBV5-1 and TRBJ2-7; 8 bases agree with TRBD1. The CDR3 contains 14 residues. Per germline, CDR1 SGHRS and CDR2 YFSETQ. V gave up 1 base and J gave up 2 bases; unmatched junction bases: 2.

V gene TRBV6-5 combines with J gene TRBJ1-4; D is undetermined. The length of the CDR3 is 11 residues. Between the trimmed V and J ends, which lost 10 bases and 2 bases, there was a span of 5 bases. The germline V gene encodes CDR1 MNHEY and CDR2 SVGAGI. The CDR3, as DNA: TGTGCCACCACTACTAATGAAAAACTGTTTTTT. It translates to CATTTNEKLFF.

The chain couples TRBV6-5 to TRBJ2-7; possible D gene TRBD1, 5 bases. Germline CDR1 and CDR2: MNHEY and SVGAGI. The CDR3 has 13 amino acids. The ends were cut back, 5 bases at V and 2 bases at J, with 10 bases in the middle. CDR3 region: CASSPGHPYEQYF. The CDR3 DNA reads as TGTGCCAGCAGTCCAGGACACCCCTACGAGCAGTACTTC.